This TCR beta chain is drawn from a study of patients and donors after allogeneic stem cell transplantation. This clonotype was seen more than once but under ten times. TCRdb independently ran MiXCR on the RT-PCR reads; one entry per CDR3 protein. The data hold about 410,000 distinct CDR3 sequences, with approximately 16% observed a single time. The V end was cut by 3 bases, the J end by 4 bases, with 16 bases between. This CDR3 contains 16 residues. Germline CDR1 SGHTA, CDR2 FQGNSA. The TCR originated in a human donor who was either an allogeneic HSCT recipient or a stem cell or donor lymphocyte infusion donor (not recorded which). It is not recorded whose cells these are; they may come from a transplant donor. The specimen was blood, either unsorted or a sorted T cell fraction (not recorded which). The chain has TRBV7-2 and TRBJ1-3; tentative D call: TRBD1 (6 bases). The CDR3 loop is CASSFYRAGAGNTIYF. The CDR3 DNA follows: TGTGCCAGCAGCTTCTACAGGGCAGGTGCAGGAAACACCATATATTTT.